These 25 T cell receptor beta chains came from one sample sequenced in a study of beta chain features in type 1 diabetes. Isolated RNA was reverse transcribed in full, so expressed TCRB transcripts were sequenced. TCRdb keeps only in-frame clones here, not all; method: immunoSEQ multiplex PCR. The data hold hundreds of thousands of clones, with around an eighth observed a single time. No cognate antigen is known for these TCRs. Study-wide results and limits: Moderate yet significant TCRB CDR3 shortening was seen in Type 1 diabetes patients in all four CD4+ subsets.

The sample comprised naive CD4+ T cells from blood. These receptor sequences come from a man aged 18-30 years with type 1 diabetes.

This clone appeared a few times. The chain links TRBV19 to TRBJ2-7; D possibly corresponds to TRBD1 (5 bases). Trimming stripped 5 bases from V and 0 bases from J, with 11 bases between. From germline, CDR1 is LNHDA and CDR2 SQIVND (reference sequence). The CDR3 is 14 amino acids. In DNA form, the CDR3 reads TGTGCCAGTAGTCAACAGGTCGCCTCCTACGAGCAGTACTTC. Its translation is CASSQQVASYEQYF. Full variable domain (outside the CDR3, taken from reference TRBV19 and TRBJ2-7): DGGITQSPKYLFRKEGQNVTLSCEQNLNHDAMYWYRQDPGQGLRLIYYSQIVNDFQKGDIAEGYSVSREKKESFPLTVTSAQKNPTAFYLCASSQQVASYEQYFGPGTRLTVT.

V and J are TRBV6-5 and TRBJ1-1; weak D call: TRBD1 (5 bases). The CDR3 totals 14 residues. V shed 3 bases and J shed 2 bases, with 10 bases lying between them. The V gene's germline CDR1 is MNHEY and CDR2 SVGAGI. CDR3 region: CASSYKGFNTEAFF. CDR3 sequence (DNA): TGTGCCAGCAGTTATAAGGGGTTCAACACTGAAGCTTTCTTT.

This clone was detected many times. The J gene is TRBJ2-4, the V gene TRBV7-9; D is possibly TRBD2 (6 bases). The CDR3 runs 14 residues. Germline CDR1 is SEHNR and CDR2 is FQNEAQ (reference sequence). V was clipped by 5 bases and J by 6 bases, with 14 bases between them. CDR3 amino acids: CASSPPGTANIQYF. CDR3 sequence (DNA): TGTGCCAGCAGCCCGCCAGGGACTGCAAACATTCAGTACTTC.

This clone was observed a handful of times. The chain recombines TRBV30 with TRBJ2-3, with D possibly matching TRBD1 (5 bases). The CDR3 extends over 14 amino acids. Deletions cut 2 bases from V and 1 base from J, with 10 bases between. Germline loops: CDR1 GTSNPN, CDR2 SVGIG (reference sequence). CDR3 in amino acids: CAWSWTSGTDTQYF. DNA for the CDR3: TGTGCCTGGAGTTGGACATCGGGCACAGATACGCAGTATTTT.

The chain's CDR3 is CASMGKGYGYTF. For the CDR3, the DNA is TGTGCCAGCATGGGGAAAGGCTATGGCTACACCTTC. The chain joins TRBV6-6 to TRBJ1-2; D gene unclear. Deletions cut 7 bases from V and 4 bases from J, with 10 bases between. The CDR3 totals 12 residues. CDR1 is MNHNY and CDR2 is SVGAGI in the germline V gene (reference sequence).

The V and J genes are TRBV27 and TRBJ1-2, with D possibly matching TRBD1 (6 bases). Trimming left V 7 bases short and J 0 bases short, with 24 bases between. The CDR3 has 18 residues. The germline gives CDR1 MNHEY, CDR2 SMNVEV (reference sequence). The CDR3 sequence: CASTTRGGVYSSNYGYTF. CDR3 DNA: TGTGCCAGCACCACAAGAGGGGGGGTCTATTCTTCTAACTATGGCTACACCTTC.

The sample holds a few counts of this clone. The chain is built from TRBV7-2 and TRBJ1-2, with TRBD1 identical over 9 bases. The V and J ends lost 4 bases and 2 bases, in that order; junction bases with no gene match: 5. Germline loops: CDR1 SGHTA, CDR2 FQGNSA. The CDR3 length is 15 residues. CDR3 protein: CASSSTGGQNYGYTF. In DNA, the CDR3 is TGTGCCAGCAGCTCCACAGGGGGCCAGAACTATGGCTACACCTTC.

The chain carries TRBV27 and TRBJ2-5; 9 bases fit TRBD1. In germline, CDR1 is MNHEY, CDR2 SMNVEV (reference sequence). Germline trimming cut 6 bases from V and 4 bases from J; bases unmatched to any gene: 12. The CDR3 length is 16 residues. This chain's CDR3 is CASSPRLTQGAETQYF. The CDR3 nucleotides read TGTGCCAGCAGCCCCCGATTGACACAGGGGGCAGAGACCCAGTACTTC.

This clone was seen a few times. Within the sample, other DNA sequences also encode this same CDR3. DNA for the CDR3: TGTGCCAGTAGTATAGAGGGCTCCTACAATGAGCAGTTCTTC. Translated, it gives CASSIEGSYNEQFF. The chain employs TRBV19 and TRBJ2-1, with D hard to call. The CDR3 totals 14 residues. V was trimmed by 0 bases and J by 0 bases, leaving 3 bases between them. CDR1 is LNHDA and CDR2 is SQIVND in the germline V gene (reference sequence). Complete variable domain (other parts from reference TRBV19 and TRBJ2-1): DGGITQSPKYLFRKEGQNVTLSCEQNLNHDAMYWYRQDPGQGLRLIYYSQIVNDFQKGDIAEGYSVSREKKESFPLTVTSAQKNPTAFYLCASSIEGSYNEQFFGPGTRLTVL.

V usage is TRBV7-2 and J usage is TRBJ1-6; D might be TRBD1 (6 bases). The germline gives CDR1 SGHTA, CDR2 FQGNSA. This CDR3 spans 15 amino acids. V was trimmed by 1 base and J by 10 bases, leaving 14 bases between them. The CDR3 DNA reads as TGTGCCAGCAGCTTAGTAGTACAGGGTCAATCACCCCTCCACTTT. Its protein is CASSLVVQGQSPLHF.

The table lists this clone with a few counts. The chain combines TRBV10-1 with TRBJ1-1; D might be TRBD1 (5 bases). V shed 9 bases and J shed 5 bases, with 13 bases lying between them. Germline loops: CDR1 WNHNN, CDR2 SYGVQD (reference sequence). The CDR3 runs to 12 residues. The CDR3 sequence is CASSRGLTEAFF. CDR3 sequence (DNA): TGCGCCAGTTCCCGGGGCCTTACTGAAGCTTTCTTT.

The chain recombines TRBV5-1 with TRBJ2-1, with TRBD2 identical over 9 bases. The CDR3 covers 15 residues. With V trimmed by 4 bases and J by 0 bases, 2 bases remained unmatched. Germline V gene data show CDR1 as SGHRS and CDR2 as YFSETQ. Written as DNA, the CDR3 is TGCGCCAGCAGCATTAGCGGGAGCTCCTACAATGAGCAGTTCTTC. Translation: CASSISGSSYNEQFF.

The rearrangement uses TRBV29-1 and TRBJ1-2; unclear D gene. V dropped 2 bases and J dropped 4 bases, with 14 bases sitting between them. The CDR3 runs to 14 residues. Germline V gene data show CDR1 as SQVTM and CDR2 as ANQGSEA. The CDR3 nucleotides read TGCAGCGTTGAAAATCCTCTGGCCTTCTATGGCTACACCTTC. It translates to CSVENPLAFYGYTF.

The chain employs TRBV19 and TRBJ1-6; TRBD1 matches at 8 bases. This CDR3 spans 16 amino acids. Per the germline V gene, CDR1 is LNHDA and CDR2 is SQIVND (reference sequence). Losses at the gene ends were 6 bases for V and 7 bases for J; bases not matched to a gene: 11. The chain's CDR3 is CASSLRTGLGNSPLHF. Here the CDR3 DNA reads TGTGCCAGTAGCCTTCGGACAGGGTTAGGCAATTCACCCCTCCACTTT.

This clone has only a few counts. The V call is TRBV19, the J call TRBJ2-5; D possibly corresponds to TRBD1 (6 bases). The V end was cut by 6 bases, the J end by 1 base, with 12 bases between. Germline V gives CDR1 LNHDA, CDR2 SQIVND (reference sequence). This CDR3 region has 14 residues. CDR3 nucleotides: TGTGCCAGTAGCACCTTACAGGGCCAAGAGACCCAGTACTTC. Protein product: CASSTLQGQETQYF. Full variable domain (missing parts from reference TRBV19 and TRBJ2-5): DGGITQSPKYLFRKEGQNVTLSCEQNLNHDAMYWYRQDPGQGLRLIYYSQIVNDFQKGDIAEGYSVSREKKESFPLTVTSAQKNPTAFYLCASSTLQGQETQYFGPGTRLLVL.

This clone was counted a few times. The rearrangement links TRBV30 to TRBJ1-5, with 7 bases that match TRBD1. The CDR3 totals 17 residues. Trimming at V came to 4 bases and at J to 0 bases, leaving 12 bases not matched to a gene. The V gene's germline CDR1 is GTSNPN and CDR2 SVGIG (reference sequence). The CDR3 nucleotides are TGTGCCTGGACTCCGGACAGGAGTGTCCATAGCAATCAGCCCCAGCATTTT. This gives the protein CAWTPDRSVHSNQPQHF. The complete variable domain, with remaining parts taken from reference TRBV30 and TRBJ1-5, reads SQTIHQWPATLVQPVGSPLSLECTVEGTSNPNLYWYRQAAGRGLQLLFYSVGIGQISSEVPQNLSASRPQDRQFILSSKKLLLSDSGFYLCAWTPDRSVHSNQPQHFGDGTRLSIL.

In regard to this clone: The junction departs from germline at one end; a sequencing error may be responsible. The chain couples TRBV5-4 to TRBJ2-3; a possible D gene is TRBD2 (6 bases). Germline CDR1 and CDR2: SGHNT and YYREEE (reference sequence). This CDR3 is built from 15 residues. DNA of the CDR3: TGTGCCAGCAGTTTGGGTGGAGGGGTCGCGGATACGCAGTATTTT. Amino acid sequence: CASSLGGGVADTQYF.

The rearrangement links TRBV5-1 to TRBJ2-5, with D perhaps matching TRBD1 or TRBD2 (6 bases each). The CDR3 loop spans 16 amino acids. The germline V gene encodes CDR1 SGHRS and CDR2 YFSETQ. V was shortened by 6 bases and J by 4 bases, with 22 bases between the two germline ends. The chain's CDR3 is CASTPSQGGLGETQYF. The CDR3 DNA sequence: TGCGCCAGCACCCCATCACAGGGAGGATTGGGAGAGACCCAGTACTTC. Filled out from reference TRBV5-1 and TRBJ2-5, the complete variable domain reads KAGVTQTPRYLIKTRGQQVTLSCSPISGHRSVSWYQQTPGQGLQFLFEYFSETQRNKGNFPGRFSGRQFSNSRSEMNVSTLELGDSALYLCASTPSQGGLGETQYFGPGTRLLVL.

V usage is TRBV6-5 and J usage is TRBJ1-5; D not certain. Trimming removed 5 bases from V and 9 bases from J, with 11 bases in between. Germline loops: CDR1 MNHEY, CDR2 SVGAGI. This CDR3 contains 12 residues. The CDR3 DNA reads TGTGCCAGCAGTCCTTTGGGATTGCCCCAGCATTTT. This encodes CASSPLGLPQHF.

The rearrangement joins TRBV30 to TRBJ1-5, with D tentatively TRBD1 (6 bases). This CDR3 spans 11 amino acids. Trimming cost V 7 bases and J 7 bases, with 11 bases left between them. The germline gives CDR1 GTSNPN, CDR2 SVGIG (reference sequence). This chain's CDR3 is CAFGGGQPQHF. The CDR3 nucleotides read TGTGCCTTCGGAGGGGGACAGCCCCAGCATTTT. Full variable domain (outside the CDR3, taken from reference TRBV30 and TRBJ1-5): SQTIHQWPATLVQPVGSPLSLECTVEGTSNPNLYWYRQAAGRGLQLLFYSVGIGQISSEVPQNLSASRPQDRQFILSSKKLLLSDSGFYLCAFGGGQPQHFGDGTRLSIL.

V gene TRBV7-3 combines with J gene TRBJ1-2; D gene ambiguous. Germline CDR1 reads SGHTA; CDR2 reads FQGTGA. V was pared by 5 bases and J by 4 bases, with 11 bases between. The CDR3 sequence is 13 residues long. The chain's CDR3 is CASSPRAAYGYTF. CDR3 in DNA: TGTGCCAGCAGCCCCCGGGCAGCCTATGGCTACACCTTC.

The rearrangement links TRBV30 to TRBJ2-2; D gene uncertain. The CDR3 totals 13 residues. Germline CDR1 and CDR2: GTSNPN and SVGIG (reference sequence). V lost 2 bases and J 4 bases, leaving 8 bases between the germline ends. This chain's CDR3 is CAWSRRITGELFF. The DNA of the CDR3 is TGTGCCTGGAGTCGTCGCATCACCGGGGAGCTGTTTTTT.

This clone was seen once. This chain joins TRBV7-9 and TRBJ1-1; D gene uncertain. V was cut by 5 bases and J by 1 base, with 14 bases left in between. This CDR3 spans 15 amino acids. The V gene's germline CDR1 is SEHNR and CDR2 FQNEAQ (reference sequence). DNA for the CDR3: TGTGCCAGCAGCCATCAAGCGCCCTGGAACACTGAAGCTTTCTTT. Translating gives CASSHQAPWNTEAFF.

The chain links TRBV10-3 to TRBJ2-7, with D uncertain. V gave up 6 bases and J gave up 0 bases, with 12 bases separating them. The CDR3 loop spans 14 amino acids. Germline V gives CDR1 ENHRY, CDR2 SYGVKD. CDR3 residues: CAIRDGRSSYEQYF. The CDR3 DNA follows: TGTGCCATCAGAGATGGACGGTCCTCCTACGAGCAGTACTTC.

This clone has more than one count but fewer than ten. The chain carries TRBV9 and TRBJ1-2; no clear D. The CDR3 contains 13 residues. Germline loops: CDR1 SGDLS, CDR2 YYNGEE. Trimming took off 4 bases at V and 4 bases at J, with 11 bases between the two ends. The CDR3 sequence is CASSFPGSYGYTF. CDR3 DNA: TGTGCCAGCAGCTTCCCTGGGAGCTATGGCTACACCTTC. Looking up the rest from reference TRBV9 and TRBJ1-2 gives the full variable domain: DSGVTQTPKHLITATGQRVTLRCSPRSGDLSVYWYQQSLDQGLQFLIQYYNGEERAKGNILERFSAQQFPDLHSELNLSSLELGDSALYFCASSFPGSYGYTFGSGTRLTVV.